The 9 T cell receptor beta chains below come from one sample, sequenced in a study of blood T cell repertoires in COVID-19. Libraries were prepared by immunoSEQ multiplex PCR; TCRdb keeps only in-frame clonotypes and omits some of them. Among under 250,000 clones, 80% to 90% were seen once, and the ten largest hold more than 3%. Sequenced input: PBMCs or T cells enriched from blood (not recorded which). These receptors were collected from a woman under 40 who had been exposed to COVID-19.

The chain has TRBV15 and TRBJ2-5; 11 bases match TRBD2. Germline lookup yields CDR1 LNHNV and CDR2 YYDKDF (reference sequence). This CDR3 is built from 15 residues. Germline trimming cut 6 bases from V and 0 bases from J; bases unmatched to any gene: 3. This chain's CDR3 is CATSRLAGHQETQYF. The CDR3 DNA sequence: TGTGCCACCAGTAGACTAGCGGGGCACCAAGAGACCCAGTACTTC.

This clone was picked up one time. V and J are TRBV19 and TRBJ2-1; 12 bases map to TRBD2. The CDR3 length is 14 residues. Unmatched junction bases numbered 4, after V lost 5 bases and J lost 8 bases. Germline V lookup: CDR1 LNHDA, CDR2 SQIVND (reference sequence). This CDR3 reads CASSLGLAGYEQFF. CDR3 sequence (DNA): TGTGCCAGTAGTCTTGGACTAGCGGGATATGAGCAGTTCTTC.

The V call is TRBV7-3, the J call TRBJ2-5; D gene uncertain. Germline assignment: CDR1 SGHTA and CDR2 FQGTGA. The CDR3 is 13 residues long. The germline V and J ends were trimmed by 3 bases and 2 bases, with 7 bases remaining between them. The DNA for the CDR3 is TGTGCCAGCAGCTTGAGTGCACAAGAGACCCAGTACTTC. Its translation is CASSLSAQETQYF.

The V gene is TRBV25-1, the J gene TRBJ1-2; D is perhaps TRBD1 (5 bases). This CDR3 has 13 residues. Looked up from germline, CDR1 is MGHDK and CDR2 is SYGVNS. The germline V and J ends were trimmed by 6 bases and 7 bases, with 15 bases remaining between them. The CDR3 reads CASSEPGISGYTF. Here the CDR3 DNA reads TGTGCCAGCAGCGAACCAGGGATTTCTGGCTACACCTTC.

This clone was counted once. The gene calls are TRBV29-1 and TRBJ2-7; 11 bases agree with TRBD1. The length of the CDR3 is 13 residues. Unmatched junction bases numbered 2, after V lost 7 bases and J lost 0 bases. Germline CDR1 and CDR2: SQVTM and ANQGSEA. CDR3 region: CSGGTGGSYEQYF. The DNA for the CDR3 is TGCAGCGGCGGGACAGGGGGCTCCTACGAGCAGTACTTC.

Concerning this clone itself: At one end, the junction sequence differs from germline, possibly due to a read error. The chain carries TRBV2 and TRBJ1-2, with 7 bases matching TRBD1. In germline, CDR1 is SNHLY, CDR2 FYNNEI. This CDR3 has 11 residues. CDR3 residues: CASRRRDSSLF. The CDR3 nucleotides are TGTGCCAGCAGGCGCCGGGACAGTTCCCTTTTC.

J is TRBJ2-2 and V is TRBV4-1; D perhaps matches TRBD2 (5 bases). V was cut by 0 bases and J by 5 bases, with 10 bases left in between. The germline V gene encodes CDR1 MGHRA and CDR2 YSYEKL. This CDR3 comprises 15 residues. CDR3 nucleotide sequence: TGCGCCAGCAGCCAAGAGAGGGTAAAGACCGGGGAGCTGTTTTTT. It is translated as CASSQERVKTGELFF.

The chain couples TRBV3-1 (or the pseudogene TRBV3-2) to TRBJ1-6; D is possibly TRBD1 (6 bases). The CDR3 loop spans 13 amino acids. Germline V lookup: CDR1 LGHDT, CDR2 YNNKEL (reference sequence). V was shortened by 3 bases and J by 10 bases, with 10 bases between the two germline ends. The CDR3 DNA sequence: TGTGCCAGCAGCCAGGGGGCTGTATCACCCCTCCACTTT. This sequence encodes CASSQGAVSPLHF.

The genes are TRBV19 and TRBJ2-1; 16 nucleotides line up with TRBD2. The CDR3 length is 19 residues. Germline CDR1 LNHDA, CDR2 SQIVND (reference sequence). Germline trimming cut 8 bases from V and 2 bases from J; bases unmatched to any gene: 12. The CDR3 sequence: CASSPGLAGGPSPYNEQFF. Written as DNA, the CDR3 is TGTGCCAGTTCCCCGGGACTAGCGGGAGGGCCTTCTCCCTACAATGAGCAGTTCTTC.